These T cell receptor beta chains were read from a single sample in a study of T cells after yellow fever vaccination. TCRdb fed the 5' RACE reads into MiXCR, producing one record per CDR3 protein. In the table there are fewer than 150,000 distinct CDR3 sequences, more than 5.5% of which are singletons. Sequencing was performed on CD4+ T cells sorted from PBMCs, taken around 45 days after the first yellow fever vaccination. These receptors were obtained from a man between 18 and 35 years old who received the YFV17D yellow fever vaccine. CDR3s include the opening cysteine and the closing phenylalanine or tryptophan. The order of the fields is CDR3 length, V gene, J gene, CDR3 protein.

15	TRBV7-6	TRBJ2-1	CASSLVGGLYNEQFF
11	TRBV1	TRBJ1-2	CTSSRVIGYTF
14	TRBV5-1	TRBJ2-3	CASSPAGHPDTQYF
13	TRBV5-6	TRBJ2-5	CASSAGFQETQYF
18	TRBV5-1	TRBJ2-1	CASSLQSAGTGTYNEQFF
16	TRBV7-9	TRBJ2-7	CASSSKPDRFSYEQYF
14	TRBV5-1	TRBJ1-1	CASSWDRGGTEAFF
13	TRBV25-1	TRBJ1-2	CASRNRESYGYTF
13	TRBV7-2	TRBJ2-4	CASSPQEMGIQYF
13	TRBV5-4	TRBJ2-2	CASRPDSHRELFF
14	TRBV6-2/TRBV6-3	TRBJ2-1	CASSPSGGVDEQFF
14	TRBV6-5	TRBJ2-3	CASSSAGRGDTQYF
14	TRBV6-5	TRBJ2-4	CASSYPGGKNIQYF
14	TRBV29-1	TRBJ2-1	CSVKGVLNGNEQFF
15	TRBV20-1	TRBJ2-7	CSARDPSGNSYEQYF
16	TRBV6-1	TRBJ1-6	CASSRRAGADNSPLHF
19	TRBV11-2	TRBJ1-3	CASSRVGARTGTSGNTIYF
17	TRBV7-9	TRBJ1-5	CASSRGGTGLLNQPQHF
14	TRBV6-4	TRBJ2-3	CASSDRGSTDTQYF
17	TRBV6-5	TRBJ2-3	CASSSGQGASGADTQYF
13	TRBV6-1	TRBJ1-5	CASRDRDHQPQHF
16	TRBV5-6	TRBJ1-4	CASSLLQLSTNEKLFF
16	TRBV7-2	TRBJ1-1	CASSGARGGTNTEAFF
16	TRBV7-2	TRBJ2-5	CASSLLGGGARAAQYF
17	TRBV7-9	TRBJ2-5	CASRGGRVAGARETQYF
16	TRBV7-2	TRBJ2-6	CASRAKTLSGANVLTF
13	TRBV5-1	TRBJ2-2	CASSSQSPGELFF
14	TRBV5-1	TRBJ2-1	CASSLDGGDNEQFF
13	TRBV7-2	TRBJ2-1	CASSLGGGNEQFF
19	TRBV11-2	TRBJ2-1	CASSPRTGGYSNSYNEQFF
12	TRBV2	TRBJ1-5	CASVGSGQPQHF
13	TRBV20-1	TRBJ2-7	CSARPGGPYEQYF
16	TRBV25-1	TRBJ2-3	CASSGTGRPRTDTQYF
13	TRBV18	TRBJ2-1	CASSPRGLDEQFF
13	TRBV5-6	TRBJ2-5	CASNRPNQETQYF
15	TRBV11-3	TRBJ2-3	CASSFGGGVTDTQYF
14	TRBV12-3/TRBV12-4	TRBJ2-3	CASSFGGAGDTQYF
12	TRBV19	TRBJ1-1	CASSDRDSEAFF
15	TRBV7-2	TRBJ2-7	CASSGRTGAQGEQYF